This record looks at one TCR beta chain sequence and its context. As yet, its antigen is unknown. The CDR3 has 14 amino acids. The germline V gene encodes CDR1 SGHDT and CDR2 YYEEEE. The germline V and J ends were trimmed by 4 bases and 3 bases, with 13 bases remaining between them. Quantitative 5'-RACE with molecular barcodes generated TCR beta libraries. TCRdb fed the 5' RACE reads into MiXCR, producing one record per CDR3 protein. The table lists a few hundred thousand distinct CDR3 sequences, around 20% of them singletons. These data come from a study of CD8 T cells in ankylosing spondylitis. General study results and limits: Among TCR beta sequences, a motif of fewer than 10 highly homologous variants appeared characteristic of ankylosing spondylitis blood. Clones linked to disease were reported to show significant enrichment in matched ankylosing spondylitis synovial fluid. Relatively scarce in peripheral blood, disease-linked clones were CD8+.

This TCR came from a female donor with ankylosing spondylitis or in good health (not recorded which). V and J are TRBV5-6 and TRBJ1-1; D possibly corresponds to TRBD1 (6 bases). Specimen: blood, either unsorted or a sorted T cell fraction (not recorded which). DNA of the CDR3: TGTGCCAGCAGCCACGCAAACAGGGACACTGAAGCTTTCTTT. It is translated as CASSHANRDTEAFF.